These 15 T cell receptor beta chains came from one sample sequenced in a study of cytomegalovirus exposure and HLA in healthy donors. Primers included in the PCR were 60 Vbeta and 13 Jbeta primers. Using immunoSEQ multiplex PCR, the repertoire was profiled, and TCRdb retains in-frame clones only, with some absent. The sample lists 95,000 to 100,000 clones; about three quarters were seen once. Sequencing was carried out using PBMCs. All receptors come from a human donor in good health.

The chain is built from TRBV5-6 and TRBJ1-6; 9 bases are shared with TRBD1. Trimming cost V 5 bases and J 5 bases; bases outside gene matches: 5. CDR1 and CDR2 from the germline V gene are SGHDT and YYEEEE. This CDR3 is 15 amino acids long. The DNA of the CDR3 is TGTGCCAGCAGACCTAGGGACAGGGATAATTCACCCCTCCACTTT. Translation: CASRPRDRDNSPLHF.

The V call is TRBV5-4, the J call TRBJ1-1; perhaps TRBD1 as D (5 bases). Looked up from germline, CDR1 is SGHNT and CDR2 is YYREEE (reference sequence). Deletions cut 0 bases from V and 1 base from J, with 13 bases between. This CDR3 contains 16 residues. CDR3 amino acids: CASSLVGGRANTEAFF. The CDR3 DNA sequence: TGTGCCAGCAGCTTGGTCGGGGGTCGAGCGAACACTGAAGCTTTCTTT.

The chain has TRBV6-5 and TRBJ1-1, with D uncertain. Germline V lookup: CDR1 MNHEY, CDR2 SVGAGI. V lost 8 bases, J lost 1 base, and 14 bases lay in between. This CDR3 comprises 14 residues. This CDR3 reads CASGNRRRNTEAFF. Here the CDR3 DNA reads TGTGCCAGCGGAAATAGACGGAGGAACACTGAAGCTTTCTTT.

The gene calls are TRBV9 and TRBJ2-3; possibly TRBD1 for D (6 bases). Germline V CDR1 and CDR2: SGDLS, YYNGEE. V lost 4 bases and J lost 9, with 12 bases in between. This CDR3 spans 12 amino acids. This CDR3 is CASSPQGITQYF. The CDR3 DNA follows: TGTGCCAGCAGCCCGCAGGGGATCACGCAGTATTTT. The variable domain in full, completed from reference TRBV9 and TRBJ2-3, reads DSGVTQTPKHLITATGQRVTLRCSPRSGDLSVYWYQQSLDQGLQFLIQYYNGEERAKGNILERFSAQQFPDLHSELNLSSLELGDSALYFCASSPQGITQYFGPGTRLTVL.

This chain joins TRBV10-3 and TRBJ2-7, with 10 bases matching TRBD2. The trim removed 4 bases at V and 0 bases at J, leaving 6 bases unmatched. CDR1 is ENHRY, CDR2 SYGVKD, per germline. CDR3 length: 16 amino acids. CDR3 loop: CAISGRSGGDSYEQYF. In nucleotides, the CDR3 is TGTGCCATCAGTGGACGGAGCGGGGGGGACTCCTACGAGCAGTACTTC.

The CDR3 protein is CASSFPDRAYQPQHF. DNA of the CDR3: TGTGCCAGCAGTTTCCCGGACAGGGCTTACCAGCCCCAGCATTTT. The V and J genes are TRBV28 and TRBJ1-5, with 8 positions matching TRBD1. Germline loops: CDR1 MDHEN, CDR2 SYDVKM. CDR3 length equals 15 residues. J lost 7 bases, V lost 3 bases, and 8 bases had no gene match.

This clone has just a few counts. The CDR3 DNA follows: TGTGCCAGCAGTGAGCTCTCTGTCAGCTCCTACAATGAGCAGTTCTTC. Its protein is CASSELSVSSYNEQFF. V gene TRBV6-1 combines with J gene TRBJ2-1; D call uncertain. Trimming left V 3 bases short and J 0 bases short, with 12 bases between. Germline CDR1 is MNHNS and CDR2 is SASEGT. The CDR3 has 16 amino acids.

The chain is built from TRBV29-1 and TRBJ2-2; D remains ambiguous. The V end lost 4 bases, the J end lost 5 bases, and 8 bases lay between the germline ends. The CDR3 has 12 residues. The germline CDR1 and CDR2 sequences are SQVTM and ANQGSEA. CDR3 nucleotide sequence: TGCAGCGTTGTTAGAGAGACCGGGGAGCTGTTTTTT. Amino acid sequence: CSVVRETGELFF.

V and J are TRBV5-6 and TRBJ1-1, with 8 nucleotides matching TRBD1. V gave up 6 bases and J gave up 3 bases; unmatched junction bases: 10. There are 15 residues in the CDR3. The germline CDR1 and CDR2 sequences are SGHDT and YYEEEE. CDR3: CASTQAGGADTEAFF. In DNA, the CDR3 is TGTGCCAGCACCCAAGCAGGGGGCGCGGACACTGAAGCTTTCTTT.

The chain links TRBV7-9 to TRBJ1-2; D remains unclear. Trimming cost V 7 bases and J 2 bases, with 14 bases left between them. CDR1 is SEHNR, CDR2 FQNEAQ, per germline (reference sequence). The CDR3 runs 14 residues. For the CDR3, the DNA is TGTGCCAGCACCGACCCCGCCAGGAACTATGGCTACACCTTC. Translation gives CASTDPARNYGYTF.

This clone was recorded only once. The chain is built from TRBV2 and TRBJ1-5; D might be TRBD1 (5 bases). This CDR3 has 12 residues. Germline assignment: CDR1 SNHLY and CDR2 FYNNEI. The ends were cut back, 6 bases at V and 6 bases at J, with 9 bases in the middle. The CDR3 sequence: CASRTVVQPQHF. The CDR3 nucleotides are TGTGCCAGCAGGACAGTCGTTCAGCCCCAGCATTTT.

The V and J genes are TRBV12-5 and TRBJ2-2; 7 nucleotides agree with TRBD1. CDR1 LGHNT and CDR2 FRNRAP come from the germline V gene. CDR3 size: 18 residues. Trimming removed 2 bases from V and 4 bases from J; junction bases left unmatched: 13. As DNA, the CDR3 is TGTGCTAGTGGTTTGTTCGGGGCGACAGGGAAGAGCACCGGGGAGCTGTTTTTT. Translation: CASGLFGATGKSTGELFF.

DNA for the CDR3: TGTGCCAGCAGCTTAGCGCCTAGCCCCAATGAGCAGTTCTTC. Translation gives CASSLAPSPNEQFF. This chain links TRBV7-2 with TRBJ2-1; TRBD2 might be the D (5 bases). V was pared by 0 bases and J by 6 bases, with 9 bases between. This CDR3 region has 14 residues. Germline V gene lookup returns CDR1 SGHTA and CDR2 FQGNSA.

The rearrangement uses TRBV18 and TRBJ2-1; 14 bases line up with TRBD2. J was trimmed by 8 bases and V by 3 bases; bases with no gene match: 6. The germline V gene encodes CDR1 KGHSH and CDR2 LQKENI. The CDR3 extends over 16 amino acids. This CDR3 reads CASSPRGTSGGYEQFF. The CDR3 DNA follows: TGTGCCAGCTCACCGCGTGGGACTAGCGGGGGCTATGAGCAGTTCTTC.

V and J are TRBV6-5 and TRBJ2-1; 7 bases map to TRBD2. The CDR3 is made up of 15 amino acids. V dropped 2 bases and J dropped 4; count of bases not matched to a gene: 5. Germline V gene sequence: CDR1 MNHEY, CDR2 SVGAGI. CDR3 sequence reads: CASSYLAEQYNEQFF. The CDR3 coding sequence is TGTGCCAGCAGTTACCTAGCGGAACAATACAATGAGCAGTTCTTC.